The clone carrying this TCR beta chain was observed a few times. The data belong to a study of T cells in Graves' hyperthyroidism and ophthalmopathy. Study information: Once the initial diagnosis was made, peripheral blood was obtained before any treatment.

Criteria for exclusion of patients were uncontrolled infection, other autoimmune disease, pregnancy or lactation. There were TCR beta CDR3 regions amplified from RNA transcripts. An initial round of RT-PCR targeting the TCR CDR3 relied on the HTBI primer set. TCRdb reanalysed the multiplex PCR reads using MiXCR and keeps one entry per CDR3 protein. Counted here are about 160,000 distinct CDR3 sequences, about 9.4% occurring once; the ten biggest clones make up 22%. The receptor comes from a woman between 18 and 30 years old with Graves' hyperthyroidism that later progressed to Graves' ophthalmopathy. Sequencing was carried out using blood.

The CDR3 nucleotides read TGTGCCAGTAGTATCAGGGGGAGGAGCACAGATACGCAGTATTTT. Protein: CASSIRGRSTDTQYF. The chain has TRBV19 and TRBJ2-3, with D possibly TRBD1 on 7 matching bases. The V end was cut by 3 bases, the J end by 0 bases, with 10 bases between. The CDR3 runs to 15 residues. Germline CDR1 is LNHDA and CDR2 is SQIVND (reference sequence).